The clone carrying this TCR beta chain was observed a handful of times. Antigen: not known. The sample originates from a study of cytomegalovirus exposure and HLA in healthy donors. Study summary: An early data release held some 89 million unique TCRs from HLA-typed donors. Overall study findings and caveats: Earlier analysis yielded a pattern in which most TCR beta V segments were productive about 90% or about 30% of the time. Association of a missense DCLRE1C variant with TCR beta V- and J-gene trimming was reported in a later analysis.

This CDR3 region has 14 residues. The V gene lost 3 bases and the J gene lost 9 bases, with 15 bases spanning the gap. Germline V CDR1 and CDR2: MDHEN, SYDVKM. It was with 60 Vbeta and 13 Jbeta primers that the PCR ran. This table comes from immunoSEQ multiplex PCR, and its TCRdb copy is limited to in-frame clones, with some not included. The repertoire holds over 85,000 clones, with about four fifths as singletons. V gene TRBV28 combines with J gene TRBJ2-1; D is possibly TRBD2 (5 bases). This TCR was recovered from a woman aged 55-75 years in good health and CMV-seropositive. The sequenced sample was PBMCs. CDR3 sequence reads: CASSFKRRYPEQFF. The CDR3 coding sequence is TGTGCCAGCAGTTTTAAGCGGAGGTACCCTGAGCAGTTCTTC. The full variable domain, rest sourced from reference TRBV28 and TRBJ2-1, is DVKVTQSSRYLVKRTGEKVFLECVQDMDHENMFWYRQDPGLGLRLIYFSYDVKMKEKGDIPEGYSVSREKKERFSLILESASTNQTSMYLCASSFKRRYPEQFFGPGTRLTVL.